The present T cell receptor (beta chain) was sequenced within a study of cytomegalovirus exposure and HLA in healthy donors (dated 2017 in TCRdb). Regarding the study in general: In an earlier analysis of 587 of the donors, roughly 300 Gb of sequence data and 117 million unique TCR beta sequences from about 190 million T cells were reported. An early release covering roughly 640 HLA-typed donors comprised about 310 gigabases of sequencing data and around 86 million unique TCR sequences. Of the approximately 400 genotyped donors, around 81% fell in the genetic ancestry cluster associated with self-reported Caucasian donors. The study aimed to test whether cataloging public T cell receptors could reveal signatures of past pathogen exposure. The study profiled the T cell repertoires of some 610 subjects by immunosequencing and related them to cytomegalovirus serostatus. A separate validation cohort of more than 100 different subjects was used in addition to the 666-subject first cohort. The study combined high-throughput TCR immunosequencing, statistical association of individual TCRs with disease status, and machine learning to predict cytomegalovirus infection status. In a later analysis, previously published TCR beta repertoires from 600 to 850 donors were re-analyzed and high-resolution HLA genotyping was added so that TCR occurrence patterns could be studied. Rather than using new phenotypic data, the later analysis identified candidate immune exposures from TCR beta sequences and from how often those sequences occurred across donors. In an earlier analysis of around 540 of the donors, high-throughput TCR beta sequencing was used to judge whether each TCR beta V gene segment behaved as functional or pseudogenic. Alongside the repertoire data, information on donor age, sex, ethnicity and CMV serostatus was compiled. In a later genetic analysis, genome-wide SNP genotypes for about three fifths of the roughly 670 donors were used, and that subset was treated as a discovery cohort. Every repertoire in the discovery cohort had been generated on one and the same sequencing platform. HLA typing covered class I and class II loci at four-digit resolution. Typing coverage varied by locus: roughly 620-640 donors for A, B, C, DRB1 and DQB1; under 550 for DQA1; over 600 for DPA1; under 490 for DPB1. Roughly 5 DR-DQ haplotypes were handled as single units for association and clustering, since linkage in the cohort was strong. Across 398 genotyped donors of the cohort, an average of roughly 250,000 unique TCR beta nucleotide sequences per donor were sequenced, and roughly a sixth of those sequences were non-productive. Broader findings and caveats from the paper: According to the authors, the approach could potentially be generalized to other disease states and immunological phenotypes. In a later analysis, TCR association rates were found to vary across HLA loci, with the most associated TCRs seen for DRB1 alleles and the fewest for HLA-C alleles. Immune exposure information for the cohort was limited to CMV serostatus. A further reported finding was that TCR beta sequences accurately predicted the HLA-A and HLA-B alleles for most subjects in the first cohort. A later analysis associated 17,000 or so TCR beta sequences with specific HLA alleles at a false discovery rate of 0.05. The 87-base-pair reads could not distinguish some IMGT-functional V segments, including TRBV6-2 and TRBV6-3, so those segments were excluded. Strong co-occurrence of HLA alleles, especially DR and DQ, made assigning TCR associations to individual alleles difficult. In the study, about 150 TCR beta chains were listed as associated with cytomegalovirus. In a later genetic analysis, fewer N-insertions in productive TCRs were reported among donors in an Asian-associated ancestry cluster than the roughly 710-donor mean. In vitro tests confirmed that a few of the cytomegalovirus-associated TCR beta chains recognize cytomegalovirus antigens. Broadly in line with IMGT annotations, most TCR beta V segments showed up in productive rearrangements about 87% or about 30% of the time in an earlier analysis of roughly 590 of the donors. A later analysis reported that several top co-occurrence clusters appeared linked to parvovirus B19, influenza, CMV and Epstein-Barr virus. Sequencing depth was assumed to be roughly uniform across donors in the presence/absence analyses, though that assumption may not hold. Because HLA typing was unavailable for some donors at each locus, only the typed subset was used in association tests. Linkage disequilibrium might explain the correlated functional status among segregating V segments, but an unknown experimental factor could not be ruled out. According to a later analysis, most CMV-associated TCR beta chains appeared to be HLA-restricted, and the HLA associations seemed to be driven largely by CMV exposure. A cluster of highly shared sequence variants was judged likely to represent a technical artifact of the sequencing pipeline. In both the original and validation cohorts, the classifier was reported to diagnose cytomegalovirus status with high specificity and sensitivity. A later analysis found that HLA-associated TCR beta chains were more clonally expanded and had lower generation probabilities than equally common non-associated chains. This cohort had only TCR beta chains sequenced, and the lack of alpha or paired-chain data limited which features could be detected. In a later genetic analysis, a missense DCLRE1C variant was associated with V-gene and J-gene trimming of TCR beta chains, and the association was replicated in an independent cohort. Because counts were too low, some 17 rarely observed V segments, including chromosome 9 orphons, were left out of the earlier analysis of 500 to 750 of the donors. While some public TCRs were present in many individuals, most TCR sequences turned up only very rarely across donors.

The library was built by means of the immunoSEQ multiplex PCR assay. For the multiplex PCR, a mixture combining 60 forward primers for TCR Vbeta segments and 13 reverse primers for TCR Jbeta segments was used. A multiplex PCR assay on genomic DNA amplified the CDR3 region of rearranged TCR beta genes. Amplified TCR beta libraries were sequenced as 87-base-pair reads on the Illumina HiSeq System. The authors processed their data as follows. A later analysis tallied around 80 million unique TCR beta chains across the 660 or so repertoires, and some 10 million of those chains were shared by two or more donors. A nearest-neighbor algorithm error-corrected the raw reads and collapsed the reads into unique sequences, merging closely related sequences to remove PCR and sequencing errors. V, D and J gene segments were assigned by aligning CDR3 sequences to IMGT reference sequences. For a sequence to be retained, at least a six-nucleotide match to both a V gene segment and a J gene segment was required. Rearrangements were classified as productive when the CDR3 lacked stop codons and remained in frame with V and J, and all other rearrangements were classified as non-productive. CDR3 was defined by IMGT convention, running from the second conserved V-encoded cysteine to the conserved J-encoded phenylalanine. The earlier analysis of about 500 of the donors excluded sequences that lacked an unambiguous match to a single V gene segment. In an earlier analysis of roughly 500 of the donors, V segments were called functional above 56.7% productive rearrangements and were called segregating when the between-donor standard deviation exceeded 5%. To diagnose cytomegalovirus status from the catalog of TCR beta chain sequences, a statistical classification framework was built. In a later analysis, V and J genes were assigned by comparing TCR nucleotide sequences against IMGT/GENE-DB human TR gene sequences. The TCRdist pipeline was used in a later analysis to assign CDR3 sequences and most-parsimonious VDJ recombination scenarios. In a later analysis, each TCR beta chain was defined by its CDR3 amino acid sequence together with its V-gene family, and reads without a unique V-gene family were excluded. As a way to deal with suspected cross-contamination and a sequencing artifact, a later analysis dropped approximately 570 nucleotide sequences that were highly shared and had low generation probability. In a later analysis, a clonal expansion index was calculated for each public chain from normalized within-repertoire ranks of inferred template counts. A later analysis computed generation probabilities with a VDJ recombination model fitted to out-of-frame rearrangements, and checked the results against IGoR. Hypergeometric tests were used in a later analysis to score TCR-TCR, TCR-HLA and TCR-CMV co-occurrence, with a repertoire-size bias correction applied to the TCR pairs. To estimate false discovery rates, a later analysis permuted the HLA or CMV assignments 20 times. In a later analysis, co-occurring TCRs were grouped using DBSCAN, and TCRdist sequence similarity was added for clustering within HLA-allele-positive subsets. For co-occurrence clustering, repertoires with fewer than 30,000 or more than 120,000 public chains were excluded, along with 4 to 6 repertoires with anomalous nucleotide sharing. The table was pulled from immuneACCESS by TCRdb, which kept in-frame rearrangements only. Such tables lose some clones; where checked, under half of the loss comes from unresolved V genes, and the rest has no known cause. The DNA gave D and trimming, while V, J and clone size come from that table. This sample lists some 100,000 clones; approximately 77% were detected once. The top ten constitute 13% to 15% of the sample.

This clone was seen more than once but under ten times. The antigen it recognizes is unknown. Nothing much larger sits one base from this clone, and base qualities are not available. The germline V end is reduced by 1 base and the J end by 6 bases; junction bases left unmatched: 8. The CDR3 starts with the cysteine, ends with the phenylalanine, and has 16 residues. Only CDR3 DNA remains: 48 bases, in frame from the first base. Reading the germline V gene gives CDR1 LGHNA and CDR2 YSLEER. The cohort consisted of more than 650 healthy bone marrow donors. All cohort members were sampled while nominally healthy, although unrecorded immune exposures were likely present. The donor tested CMV seropositive and was one of the 289 seropositive cohort members. Every donor gave a peripheral blood sample, and the peripheral blood mononuclear cells from that sample were used for TCR beta sequencing. Genomic DNA was extracted from the blood cell samples with the Qiagen DNeasy Blood Extraction Kit.

Sequencing used PBMCs. This receptor was identified in a male donor in good health and CMV-seropositive. The chain links TRBV4-3 with TRBJ1-1; a stretch of 10 junction bases matches TRBD1. The CDR3 protein sequence reads: CASSQGGTGDRAEAFF. In nucleotides, the sequence is TGCGCCAGCAGCCAAGGAGGGACAGGGGATCGGGCTGAAGCTTTCTTT.